Below are 13 T cell receptor beta chains sequenced from a single sample in a study of blood T cell repertoires in COVID-19. Produced via immunoSEQ multiplex PCR; TCRdb's table is partial and in-frame only. The sample holds around 330,000 clones, around 85% seen once. The specimen was PBMCs or T cells enriched from blood (not recorded which). The receptors here all came from a woman aged 25 to 39 who had been exposed to COVID-19.

This chain uses TRBV6-5 with TRBJ1-1; no clear D. There are 14 residues in the CDR3. V dropped 0 bases and J dropped 2 bases, with 7 bases sitting between them. Germline CDR1 reads MNHEY; CDR2 reads SVGAGI. DNA of the CDR3: TGTGCCAGCAGTTACTCCTCTCGTAACACTGAAGCTTTCTTT. Translated: CASSYSSRNTEAFF.

The CDR3 nucleotides are TGTGCCAGCAGCCATCCTAGTGGGGGGGACGGGAGCTATGGCTACACCTTC. It encodes CASSHPSGGDGSYGYTF. This sequence joins TRBV7-2 and TRBJ1-2; perhaps TRBD1 as D (5 bases). Germline V gene sequence: CDR1 SGHTA, CDR2 FQGNSA. The CDR3 covers 17 residues. Trimming removed 5 bases from V and 4 bases from J, with 23 bases in between.

V and J are TRBV2 and TRBJ2-7, with TRBD2 identical over 9 bases. Looked up from germline, CDR1 is SNHLY and CDR2 is FYNNEI. The CDR3 has 15 amino acids. The ends lost 8 bases at V and 3 bases at J; junction bases unmatched: 11. CDR3 region: CASVGGRAQVYEQYF. The CDR3 region has the DNA TGTGCCAGCGTTGGCGGGAGGGCCCAGGTCTACGAGCAGTACTTC.

This chain connects TRBV2 to TRBJ1-1; D uncertain. This CDR3 is built from 13 residues. V lost 4 bases and J 1 base, leaving 7 bases between the germline ends. Germline V lookup: CDR1 SNHLY, CDR2 FYNNEI. The CDR3 sequence is CASSVGGNTEAFF. The CDR3 DNA reads TGTGCCAGCAGTGTAGGAGGGAACACTGAAGCTTTCTTT.

This chain links TRBV2 with TRBJ1-4; perhaps TRBD1 as D (5 bases). Germline CDR1 reads SNHLY; CDR2 reads FYNNEI. Trimming left V 7 bases short and J 8 bases short, with 29 bases between. The CDR3 length is 18 residues. The CDR3 nucleotides are TGTGCCAGCATTCGGGTCGGGGGTGCGGGTCGTTCCGCGGAAAAACTGTTTTTT. Protein product: CASIRVGGAGRSAEKLFF.

The chain recombines TRBV6-5 with TRBJ1-2; TRBD1 might be the D (6 bases). This CDR3 comprises 15 residues. V lost 7 bases, J lost 2 bases, and 17 bases lay in between. Germline lookup yields CDR1 MNHEY and CDR2 SVGAGI. CDR3 DNA: TGTGCCAGCAAGGGGGAAGAGGCATTAAACTATGGCTACACCTTC. The encoded protein is CASKGEEALNYGYTF.

This chain connects TRBV7-3 to TRBJ1-1, with D possibly matching TRBD1 (5 bases). Trimming stripped 3 bases from V and 1 base from J, with 15 bases between. This CDR3 region has 16 residues. Germline V gene sequence: CDR1 SGHTA, CDR2 FQGTGA. The CDR3 loop reads CASSLGVGVRNTEAFF. The CDR3 bases are TGTGCCAGCAGCTTGGGTGTAGGGGTTCGGAACACTGAAGCTTTCTTT.

The chain employs TRBV6-1 and TRBJ2-7; D not resolved. The germline V and J ends were trimmed by 3 bases and 4 bases, with 7 bases remaining between them. The germline V gene encodes CDR1 MNHNS and CDR2 SASEGT. This CDR3 comprises 12 residues. As DNA, the CDR3 is TGTGCCAGCAGTGACCCAAATTACGAGCAGTACTTC. Translated, it gives CASSDPNYEQYF.

This clone occurred a few times. The J gene is TRBJ2-3, the V gene TRBV19, with a weak D call TRBD2 (5 bases). CDR1 is LNHDA, CDR2 SQIVND, per germline (reference sequence). V gave up 6 bases and J gave up 2 bases, with 12 bases separating them. CDR3 length: 14 amino acids. The CDR3 nucleotides read TGTGCCAGTAGGAAAAACGGGAACACAGATACGCAGTATTTT. This encodes CASRKNGNTDTQYF.

The chain employs TRBV10-1 and TRBJ1-2; 7 bases map to TRBD1. V was pared by 9 bases and J by 10 bases, with 11 bases of the junction left unmatched. Germline lookup yields CDR1 WNHNN and CDR2 SYGVQD (reference sequence). The CDR3 runs 12 residues. This CDR3 reads CASLGTAKVYTF. The CDR3 coding sequence is TGCGCCAGTCTTGGGACAGCCAAGGTCTACACCTTC.

CDR3 protein: CAWSMGRRNTEAFF. CDR3 nucleotides: TGTGCCTGGAGTATGGGCAGACGGAACACTGAAGCTTTCTTT. The chain recombines TRBV30 with TRBJ1-1; D is unclear. V lost 2 bases, J lost 1 base, and 11 bases lay in between. This CDR3 is built from 14 residues. Germline CDR1 reads GTSNPN; CDR2 reads SVGIG (reference sequence). Full variable domain (outside the CDR3, taken from reference TRBV30 and TRBJ1-1): SQTIHQWPATLVQPVGSPLSLECTVEGTSNPNLYWYRQAAGRGLQLLFYSVGIGQISSEVPQNLSASRPQDRQFILSSKKLLLSDSGFYLCAWSMGRRNTEAFFGQGTRLTVV.

V gene TRBV19 combines with J gene TRBJ2-7, with TRBD2 as a possible D gene (5 bases). This CDR3 region has 15 residues. Deletions cut 3 bases from V and 4 bases from J, with 16 bases between. Germline V gene sequence: CDR1 LNHDA, CDR2 SQIVND (reference sequence). The DNA for the CDR3 is TGTGCCAGTAGTATTCAGGCAGGAGGAGTGTACGAGCAGTACTTC. It translates to CASSIQAGGVYEQYF.

The chain is built from TRBV5-1 and TRBJ2-7, with D possibly matching TRBD2 (6 bases). Deletions cut 0 bases from V and 3 bases from J, with 13 bases between. Germline CDR1 is SGHRS and CDR2 is YFSETQ. The CDR3 is made up of 15 amino acids. CDR3 in DNA: TGCGCCAGCAGCTTGGAGGCCGGGGGTTACTACGAGCAGTACTTC. As protein: CASSLEAGGYYEQYF.